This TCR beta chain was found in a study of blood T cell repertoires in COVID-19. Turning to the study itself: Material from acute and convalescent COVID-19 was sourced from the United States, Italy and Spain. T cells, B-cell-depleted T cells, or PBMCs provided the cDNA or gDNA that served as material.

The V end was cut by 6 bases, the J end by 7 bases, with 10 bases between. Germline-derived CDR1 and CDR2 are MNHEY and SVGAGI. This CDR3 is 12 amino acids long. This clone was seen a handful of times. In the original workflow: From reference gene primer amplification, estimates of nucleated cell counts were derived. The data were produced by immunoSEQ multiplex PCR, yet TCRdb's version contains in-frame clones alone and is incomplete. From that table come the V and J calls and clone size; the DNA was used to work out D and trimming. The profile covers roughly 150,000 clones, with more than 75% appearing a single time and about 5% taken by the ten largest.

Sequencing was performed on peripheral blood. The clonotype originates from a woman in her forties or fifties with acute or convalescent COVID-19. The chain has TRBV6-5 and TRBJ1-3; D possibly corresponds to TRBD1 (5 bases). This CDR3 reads CASRDNQNTIYF. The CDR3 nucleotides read TGTGCCAGCAGGGACAATCAGAACACCATATATTTT.